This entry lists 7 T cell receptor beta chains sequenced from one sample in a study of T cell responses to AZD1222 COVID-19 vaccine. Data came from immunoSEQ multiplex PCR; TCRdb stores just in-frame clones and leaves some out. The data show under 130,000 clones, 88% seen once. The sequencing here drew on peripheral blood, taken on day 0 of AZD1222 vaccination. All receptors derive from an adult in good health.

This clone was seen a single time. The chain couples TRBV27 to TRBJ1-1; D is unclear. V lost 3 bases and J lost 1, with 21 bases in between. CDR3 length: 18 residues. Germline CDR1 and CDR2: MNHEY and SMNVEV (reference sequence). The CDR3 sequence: CASSFRVRRAAGNTEAFF. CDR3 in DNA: TGTGCCAGCAGTTTCCGCGTCAGGAGGGCCGCGGGGAACACTGAAGCTTTCTTT.

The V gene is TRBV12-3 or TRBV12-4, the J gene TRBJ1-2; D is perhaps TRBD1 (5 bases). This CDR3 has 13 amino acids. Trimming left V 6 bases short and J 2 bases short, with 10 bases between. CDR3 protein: CASSGAENYGYTF. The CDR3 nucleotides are TGTGCCAGCAGCGGGGCGGAGAACTATGGCTACACCTTC.

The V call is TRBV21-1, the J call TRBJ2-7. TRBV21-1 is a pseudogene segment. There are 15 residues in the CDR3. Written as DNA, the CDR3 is TGTGCCAGCAGCATCCGGGACCCCAGCTCCTACGAGCAGTACTTC. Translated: CASSIRDPSSYEQYF.

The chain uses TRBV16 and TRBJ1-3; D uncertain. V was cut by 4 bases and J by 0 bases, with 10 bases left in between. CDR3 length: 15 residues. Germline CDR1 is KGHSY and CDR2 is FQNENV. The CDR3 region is CASSPSAASGNTIYF. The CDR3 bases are TGTGCCAGCAGCCCCTCGGCTGCCTCTGGAAACACCATATATTTT.

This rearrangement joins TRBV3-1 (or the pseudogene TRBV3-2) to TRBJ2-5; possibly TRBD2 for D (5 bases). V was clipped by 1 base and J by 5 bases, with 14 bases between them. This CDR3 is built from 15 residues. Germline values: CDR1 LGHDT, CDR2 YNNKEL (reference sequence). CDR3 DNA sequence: TGTGCCAGCAGCCAAGCGCCCGACGGCGGGGAGACCCAGTACTTC. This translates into CASSQAPDGGETQYF.

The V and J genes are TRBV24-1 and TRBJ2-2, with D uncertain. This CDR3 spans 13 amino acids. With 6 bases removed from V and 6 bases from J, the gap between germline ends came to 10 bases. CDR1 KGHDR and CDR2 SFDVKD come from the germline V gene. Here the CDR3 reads CATSQTNAGELFF. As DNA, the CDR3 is TGTGCCACCAGTCAAACTAACGCCGGGGAGCTGTTTTTT.

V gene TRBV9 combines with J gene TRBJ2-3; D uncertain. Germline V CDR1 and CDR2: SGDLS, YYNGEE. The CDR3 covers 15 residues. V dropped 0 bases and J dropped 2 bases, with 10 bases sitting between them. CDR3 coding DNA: TGTGCCAGCAGCGTAGCTTCGATTGACACAGATACGCAGTATTTT. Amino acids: CASSVASIDTDTQYF.